The source of this TCR beta chain is a study of neoadjuvant anti-PD-1 for oral cavity cancer. Study observations and caveats: Post-nivolumab, blood T cell clonality was significantly elevated in non-responders.

As to this clone: Its specificity is not known.

Using immunoSEQ multiplex PCR, the repertoire was profiled, and TCRdb retains in-frame clones only, with some absent. The sample carries some 31,000 clones, about 80% recorded once. Time point meaning: after neoadjuvant nivolumab, at surgical resection. CDR3 size: 16 residues. V gave up 4 bases and J gave up 5 bases; unmatched junction bases: 13. CDR1 is SGHRS, CDR2 YFSETQ, per germline. The sequencing here drew on PBMCs, taken after nivolumab (anti-PD-1) treatment. The genes are TRBV5-1 and TRBJ2-7; 9 positions match TRBD1. This TCR derives from a person aged 40 to 85 with oral cavity squamous cell carcinoma. The CDR3 is CASSLGGQGSRNEQYF. The CDR3 DNA reads TGCGCCAGCAGCCTGGGGGGACAGGGATCGAGGAACGAGCAGTACTTC.